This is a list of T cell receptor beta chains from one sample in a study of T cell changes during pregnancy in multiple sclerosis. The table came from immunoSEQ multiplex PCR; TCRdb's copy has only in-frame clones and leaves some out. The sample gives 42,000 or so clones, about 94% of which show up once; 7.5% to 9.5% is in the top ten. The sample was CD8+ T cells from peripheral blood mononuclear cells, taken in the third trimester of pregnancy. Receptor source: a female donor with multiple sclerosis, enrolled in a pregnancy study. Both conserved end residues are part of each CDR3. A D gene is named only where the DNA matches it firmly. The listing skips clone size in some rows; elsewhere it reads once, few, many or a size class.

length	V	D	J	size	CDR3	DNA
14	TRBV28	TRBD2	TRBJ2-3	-	CATYSGSLTDTQYF	TGTGCCACCTATAGCGGGAGTTTGACAGATACGCAGTATTTT
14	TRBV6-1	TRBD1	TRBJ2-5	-	CASGDRDEAETQYF	TGTGCCAGCGGGGACAGGGACGAGGCAGAGACCCAGTACTTC
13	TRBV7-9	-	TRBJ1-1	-	CASNTGVNTEAFF	TGTGCCAGCAACACCGGGGTGAACACTGAAGCTTTCTTT
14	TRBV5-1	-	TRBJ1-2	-	CASSLAVGAYGYTF	TGCGCCAGCAGCTTGGCCGTGGGGGCCTATGGCTACACCTTC
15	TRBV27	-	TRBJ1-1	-	CASSLNSGMNTEAFF	TGTGCCAGCAGTCTTAATTCGGGAATGAACACTGAAGCTTTCTTT
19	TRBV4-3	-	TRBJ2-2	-	CASSQARPSTEQNTGELFF	TGCGCCAGCAGCCAAGCCCGGCCCTCGACAGAACAGAACACCGGGGAGCTGTTTTTT
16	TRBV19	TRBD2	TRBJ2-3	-	CASSMTSGAVGDTQYF	TGTGCCAGTAGTATGACTAGCGGGGCCGTCGGCGATACGCAGTATTTT
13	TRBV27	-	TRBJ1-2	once	CASSSGTYHGYTF	TGTGCCAGCAGTTCCGGGACATATCATGGCTACACCTTC
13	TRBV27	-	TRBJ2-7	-	CASSLVGGREQYF	TGTGCCAGCAGTTTAGTCGGGGGTAGGGAGCAGTACTTC
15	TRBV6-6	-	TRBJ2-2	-	CASSPGHTNTGELFF	TGTGCCAGCAGTCCCGGACATACGAACACCGGGGAGCTGTTTTTT
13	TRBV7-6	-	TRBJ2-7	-	CASSFGETYEQYF	TGTGCCAGCAGCTTTGGGGAGACCTACGAGCAGTACTTC
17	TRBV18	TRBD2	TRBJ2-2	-	CASPGFQAGSNTGELFF	TGTGCCAGCCCGGGATTTCAAGCGGGGTCGAACACCGGGGAGCTGTTTTTT
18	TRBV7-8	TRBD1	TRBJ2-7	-	CASSLVPSQGAFSYEQYF	TGTGCCAGCAGCTTAGTCCCATCGCAGGGGGCCTTCTCCTACGAGCAGTACTTC
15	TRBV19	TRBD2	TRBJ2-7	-	CASSIAGLAGNEQYF	TGTGCCAGTAGTATAGCGGGACTAGCGGGAAACGAGCAGTACTTC
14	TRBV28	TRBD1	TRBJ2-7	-	CASRVTGGSYEQYF	TGTGCCAGCAGGGTGACAGGGGGATCCTACGAGCAGTACTTC
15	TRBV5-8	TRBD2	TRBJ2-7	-	CASSSSSGRDDEQYF	TGTGCCAGCAGCTCGTCTAGCGGGAGGGATGACGAGCAGTACTTC
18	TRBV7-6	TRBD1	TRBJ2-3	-	CASSRTSQGRGRTDTQYF	TGTGCCAGCAGCCGAACCTCACAGGGGAGAGGGCGAACAGATACGCAGTATTTT
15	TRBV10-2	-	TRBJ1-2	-	CASSESLSGFYGYTF	TGCGCCAGCAGTGAGTCGTTGAGCGGATTCTATGGCTACACCTTC
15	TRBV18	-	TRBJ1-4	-	CASSPYDRTNEKLFF	TGTGCCAGCTCACCATATGACAGGACTAATGAAAAACTGTTTTTT
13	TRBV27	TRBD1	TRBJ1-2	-	CATRQGIKDGYTF	TGTGCCACTCGACAGGGCATCAAGGATGGCTACACCTTC
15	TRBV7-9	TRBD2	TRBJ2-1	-	CASRSGGSSYNEQFF	TGTGCCAGCAGGAGCGGGGGCAGCTCCTACAATGAGCAGTTCTTC
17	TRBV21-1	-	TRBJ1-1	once	CASSQRGQGRANTEAFF	TGTGCCAGCAGTCAACGGGGACAGGGAAGGGCGAACACTGAAGCTTTCTTT
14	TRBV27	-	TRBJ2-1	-	CASSFALAGHEQFF	TGTGCCAGCAGTTTCGCGCTAGCTGGTCATGAGCAGTTCTTC
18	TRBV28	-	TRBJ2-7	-	CASSLNPEQGFLTYEQYF	TGTGCCAGCAGTTTAAATCCAGAGCAGGGGTTCCTAACCTACGAGCAGTACTTC
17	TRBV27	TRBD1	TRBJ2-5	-	CASRLEGTGGNQETQYF	TGTGCCAGCAGATTAGAGGGGACAGGGGGGAATCAAGAGACCCAGTACTTC
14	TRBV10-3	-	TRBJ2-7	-	CAISQSGSTYEQYF	TGTGCCATCAGCCAGTCGGGAAGTACCTACGAGCAGTACTTC
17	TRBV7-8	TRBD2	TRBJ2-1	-	CASSSEKTSGSYNEQFF	TGTGCCAGCAGCTCTGAGAAGACTAGCGGATCCTACAATGAGCAGTTCTTC
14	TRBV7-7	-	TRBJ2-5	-	CASSFTQYQETQYF	TGTGCTAGCAGTTTTACACAGTACCAAGAGACCCAGTACTTC
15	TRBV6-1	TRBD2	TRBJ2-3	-	CASGGLTSGADTQYF	TGTGCCAGCGGGGGCCTGACTAGCGGCGCAGATACGCAGTATTTT
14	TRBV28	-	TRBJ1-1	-	CASSPARVNTEAFF	TGTGCCAGCAGTCCCGCCAGGGTAAACACTGAAGCTTTCTTT
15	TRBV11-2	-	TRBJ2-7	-	CASSLVGDSSYEQYF	TGTGCCAGCAGCTTAGTTGGCGACAGCTCCTACGAGCAGTACTTC
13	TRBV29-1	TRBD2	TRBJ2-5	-	CSVEERGQETQYF	TGCAGCGTTGAGGAGCGGGGACAAGAGACCCAGTACTTC
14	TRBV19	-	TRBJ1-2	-	CASSIDRQYHGYTF	TGTGCCAGTAGTATAGATCGTCAGTATCATGGCTACACCTTC
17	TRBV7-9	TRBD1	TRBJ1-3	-	CASSLRTGLFPGNTIYF	TGTGCCAGCAGCTTAAGGACAGGGTTGTTCCCTGGAAACACCATATATTTT
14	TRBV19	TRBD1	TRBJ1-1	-	CASSIDSWTGLTFF	TGTGCCAGTAGTATAGATAGTTGGACAGGGCTGACTTTCTTT
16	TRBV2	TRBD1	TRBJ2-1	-	CASQLSRGRLHDEQFF	TGTGCCAGCCAGTTGAGCAGGGGGCGTTTGCACGATGAGCAGTTCTTC